The sequence of this T cell receptor (beta chain) was determined in a study of response to subunit inactivated influenza vaccine. General study findings and limits: Authors suggested seasonal influenza vaccinations each recruit few new T cells.

This clonotype was counted at least ten times. The antigen is not known. CDR3 length: 15 residues. Germline values: CDR1 SEHNR, CDR2 FQNEAQ (reference sequence). J was trimmed by 8 bases and V by 5 bases; bases with no gene match: 9. TCRdb itself ran the RT-PCR reads through MiXCR, one entry per CDR3 protein. The data hold about 700,000 distinct CDR3 sequences, with roughly 14% observed a single time. This clonotype originated in a middle-aged man who received an inactivated influenza vaccine. The rearrangement joins TRBV7-9 to TRBJ1-4, with 9 nucleotides matching TRBD1. The sample was PBMCs from blood, taken 12 days after vaccination. CDR3 in amino acids: CASSSRTGDTEKLFF. The CDR3, as DNA: TGTGCCAGCAGCAGCCGGACAGGGGATACGGAAAAACTGTTTTTT.